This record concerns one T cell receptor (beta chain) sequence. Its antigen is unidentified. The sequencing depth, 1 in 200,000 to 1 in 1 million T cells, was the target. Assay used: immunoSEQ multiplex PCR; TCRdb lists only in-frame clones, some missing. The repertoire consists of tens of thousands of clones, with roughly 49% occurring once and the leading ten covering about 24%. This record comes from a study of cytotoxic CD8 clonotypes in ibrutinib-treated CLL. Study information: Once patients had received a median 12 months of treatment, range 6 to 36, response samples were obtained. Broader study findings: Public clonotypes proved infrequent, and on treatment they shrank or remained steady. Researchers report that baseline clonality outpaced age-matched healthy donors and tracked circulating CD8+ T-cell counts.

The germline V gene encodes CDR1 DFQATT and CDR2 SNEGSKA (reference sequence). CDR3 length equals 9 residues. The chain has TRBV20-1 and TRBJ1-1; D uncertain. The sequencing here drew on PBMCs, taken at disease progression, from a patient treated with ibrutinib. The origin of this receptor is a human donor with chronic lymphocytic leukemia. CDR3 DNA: TGCAGAGCGAACACTGAAGCTTTCTTT. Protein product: CRANTEAFF.